This passage covers 31 T cell receptor beta chains from one sample sequenced in a study of control samples from healthy donors and cancer patients (dated by TCRdb to 2020 to 2021). Receptor libraries were prepared by the immunoSEQ multiplex PCR assay. Imported from immuneACCESS, the table was reduced by TCRdb to in-frame sequences with V and J called. These copies leave out some clones; in studies compared against another copy, an unresolved V gene accounts for under half, and the cause of the remainder is not known. This sample comprises 100,000 to 120,000 clones, around four fifths of them detected only once. 13% of the sample is held by the ten biggest clonotypes. The material sequenced was blood. All receptors derive from a woman aged 45-65 years in good health.

The genes are TRBV27 and TRBJ2-7; no definite D call. V lost 5 bases, J lost 2 bases, and 13 bases lay in between. Germline assignment: CDR1 MNHEY and CDR2 SMNVEV (reference sequence). The CDR3 runs 14 residues. CDR3 amino acids: CASSAAVSPYEQYF. CDR3 coding DNA: TGTGCCAGCAGTGCCGCCGTATCCCCCTACGAGCAGTACTTC.

This chain joins TRBV18 and TRBJ1-1; D is ambiguous. V lost 5 bases and J 0 bases, leaving 10 bases between the germline ends. Germline V gene lookup returns CDR1 KGHSH and CDR2 LQKENI. The CDR3 is made up of 14 amino acids. CDR3 in amino acids: CASSKEFLNTEAFF. CDR3 sequence (DNA): TGTGCCAGCTCAAAGGAATTTTTGAACACTGAAGCTTTCTTT.

The chain couples TRBV29-1 to TRBJ2-1; weak D call: TRBD2 (5 bases). V lost 4 bases to trimming and J lost 5 bases, with 15 bases between them. Germline V gene sequence: CDR1 SQVTM, CDR2 ANQGSEA. The CDR3 totals 14 residues. This CDR3 is CSVVRKWGDNEQFF. CDR3 DNA: TGCAGCGTTGTGAGGAAGTGGGGAGACAATGAGCAGTTCTTC.

This sequence joins TRBV27 and TRBJ1-2; no firm D call. The CDR3 totals 15 residues. Trimming pared 5 bases from V and 0 bases from J, leaving 13 bases between. Germline CDR1 and CDR2: MNHEY and SMNVEV (reference sequence). The CDR3 DNA follows: TGTGCCAGCAGTATGGGAGGACCCTCTAACTATGGCTACACCTTC. Amino acids: CASSMGGPSNYGYTF.

The gene calls are TRBV6-5 and TRBJ1-1; 7 positions agree with TRBD1. V lost 10 bases and J lost 2; bases outside the gene matches: 13. This CDR3 region has 15 residues. Germline V lookup: CDR1 MNHEY, CDR2 SVGAGI. CDR3 sequence (DNA): TGTGCCACCCAGGGGTGGGGACAGTCTAACACTGAAGCTTTCTTT. The encoded protein is CATQGWGQSNTEAFF.

CDR3 in DNA: TGCGCCAGCAGCCCCGGGACTAGCGGGTACAATGAGCAGTTCTTC. It is translated as CASSPGTSGYNEQFF. The chain employs TRBV4-1 and TRBJ2-1, with TRBD2 matching 12 bases. The V segment lost 4 bases and the J segment 4 bases; nucleotides outside the gene matches: 2. In germline, CDR1 is MGHRA, CDR2 YSYEKL. The CDR3 has 15 residues.

This clone was seen just once. The V call is TRBV18, the J call TRBJ2-1; the match to TRBD2 covers 14 bases. Per the germline V gene, CDR1 is KGHSH and CDR2 is LQKENI. The CDR3 is made up of 14 amino acids. V lost 2 bases to trimming and J lost 15 bases; unmatched junction nucleotides: 6. The DNA for the CDR3 is TGTGCCAGCTCACCAGGGACTAGCGGGAGATCGTGGTTCTTC. Amino acids: CASSPGTSGRSWFF.

The V call is TRBV28, the J call TRBJ2-3; TRBD1 matches at 10 bases. V lost 6 bases to trimming and J lost 11 bases; unmatched junction nucleotides: 17. The CDR3 totals 16 residues. Germline-derived CDR1 and CDR2 are MDHEN and SYDVKM. In DNA, the CDR3 is TGTGCCAGCAGAAGCTCCGGGACAGGGGATTACAAGGGGCAGTATTTT. Protein: CASRSSGTGDYKGQYF.

CDR3 amino acids: CASSEWGLGEGQPQHF. CDR3 bases: TGTGCCAGCAGTGAATGGGGCCTCGGTGAAGGTCAGCCCCAGCATTTT. The V and J genes are TRBV2 and TRBJ1-5; the D gene is possibly TRBD1 (5 bases). Germline lookup yields CDR1 SNHLY and CDR2 FYNNEI. Trimming pared 2 bases from V and 6 bases from J, leaving 17 bases between. The CDR3 is made up of 16 amino acids. Supplemented by reference TRBV2 and TRBJ1-5, the full variable domain reads EPEVTQTPSHQVTQMGQEVILRCVPISNHLYFYWYRQILGQKVEFLVSFYNNEISEKSEIFDDQFSVERPDGSNFTLKIRSTKLEDSAMYFCASSEWGLGEGQPQHFGDGTRLSIL.

The chain employs TRBV2 and TRBJ1-5; TRBD1 might be the D (5 bases). This CDR3 has 14 residues. Germline CDR1 SNHLY, CDR2 FYNNEI. V was pared by 6 bases and J by 7 bases, with 16 bases between. CDR3 in amino acids: CASSAQGRNQPQHF. In DNA, the CDR3 is TGTGCCAGCAGCGCGCAGGGAAGAAACCAGCCCCAGCATTTT.

The genes are TRBV2 and TRBJ1-4; D is unresolved. Trimming stripped 1 base from V and 0 bases from J, with 6 bases between. The germline gives CDR1 SNHLY, CDR2 FYNNEI. The CDR3 loop spans 15 amino acids. CDR3 in amino acids: CASSEDRTTNEKLFF. The CDR3 DNA sequence: TGTGCCAGCAGTGAAGACCGGACAACTAATGAAAAACTGTTTTTT.

This clone occurred a few times. The rearrangement joins TRBV20-1 to TRBJ2-7, with D perhaps TRBD2 (6 bases). V lost 6 bases and J 3 bases, leaving 9 bases between the germline ends. Germline V gene sequence: CDR1 DFQATT, CDR2 SNEGSKA (reference sequence). The CDR3 totals 11 residues. CDR3 coding DNA: TGCAGTGCGCGGACTATCTACGAGCAGTACTTC. This codes for CSARTIYEQYF.

The genes are TRBV18 and TRBJ2-1; D may be TRBD2 (5 bases). In germline, CDR1 is KGHSH, CDR2 LQKENI. Deletions cut 3 bases from V and 1 base from J, with 10 bases between. The CDR3 length is 15 residues. CDR3 bases: TGTGCCAGCTCACCGCTGGACTTTTCCTACAATGAGCAGTTCTTC. The encoded protein is CASSPLDFSYNEQFF.

This clone has a count of ten or more. V is TRBV6-2 or TRBV6-3 and J is TRBJ1-2; maybe TRBD1 (6 bases). Trimming took 0 bases from V and 7 from J, leaving 12 bases between them. Germline V lookup: CDR1 MNHEY, CDR2 SVGEGT. The CDR3 totals 14 residues. CDR3 protein: CASSYSTGLGGYTF. In DNA, the CDR3 is TGTGCCAGCAGTTACTCGACAGGCCTAGGTGGCTACACCTTC.

The CDR3 sequence is CASIEVPGGVDTQYF. As DNA, the CDR3 is TGTGCCAGCATTGAGGTTCCGGGGGGGGTGGATACGCAGTATTTT. V gene TRBV6-6 combines with J gene TRBJ2-3, with 8 bases lining up with TRBD2. The length of the CDR3 is 15 residues. Germline assignment: CDR1 MNHNY and CDR2 SVGAGI (reference sequence). V was clipped by 7 bases and J by 6 bases; unmatched bases: 12.

V gene TRBV7-3 combines with J gene TRBJ2-2; 10 nucleotides match TRBD2. After removal of 2 bases from V and 2 bases from J, the junction contained 8 bases not matched to a gene. The CDR3 spans 18 residues. Per germline, CDR1 SGHTA and CDR2 FQGTGA. The CDR3 nucleotides read TGTGCCAGCAGCTTAGCAAGCGGGGGGGCTGGCAACACCGGGGAGCTGTTTTTT. It encodes CASSLASGGAGNTGELFF.

This clone turned up a few times. V usage is TRBV18 and J usage is TRBJ1-2, with a weak D call TRBD1 (5 bases). Germline assignment: CDR1 KGHSH and CDR2 LQKENI. V dropped 2 bases and J dropped 5 bases, with 15 bases sitting between them. The CDR3 runs 15 residues. Here the CDR3 DNA reads TGTGCCAGCTCACCAAACGGGGGTTTTGATTATGGCTACACCTTC. As protein: CASSPNGGFDYGYTF.

The CDR3 loop reads CASNPSRSGANVLTF. The CDR3 DNA reads TGTGCCAGTAATCCGAGCCGCTCTGGGGCCAACGTCCTGACTTTC. The chain is built from TRBV19 and TRBJ2-6; no clear D. Trimming cost V 7 bases and J 0 bases, with 10 bases left between them. Germline assignment: CDR1 LNHDA and CDR2 SQIVND (reference sequence). CDR3 length equals 15 residues.

The V and J genes are TRBV14 and TRBJ2-1; possible D gene TRBD1, 5 bases. Trimming left V 1 base short and J 4 bases short, with 8 bases between. The CDR3 runs to 14 residues. Germline V gene data show CDR1 as SGHDN and CDR2 as FVKESK. CDR3 loop: CASSQADSYNEQFF. The CDR3 DNA follows: TGTGCCAGCAGCCAAGCCGACAGTTACAATGAGCAGTTCTTC. Together with reference TRBV14 and TRBJ2-1, the CDR3 gives the full variable domain: EAGVTQFPSHSVIEKGQTVTLRCDPISGHDNLYWYRRVMGKEIKFLLHFVKESKQDESGMPNNRFLAERTGGTYSTLKVQPAELEDSGVYFCASSQADSYNEQFFGPGTRLTVL.

The chain is built from TRBV7-3 and TRBJ1-4; no definite D call. Looked up from germline, CDR1 is SGHTA and CDR2 is FQGTGA. This CDR3 contains 14 residues. Trimming stripped 4 bases from V and 4 bases from J, with 10 bases between. CDR3 loop: CASSYYSDNEKLFF. DNA of the CDR3: TGTGCCAGCAGCTATTACAGCGATAATGAAAAACTGTTTTTT.

J is TRBJ2-3 and V is TRBV18; 8 positions agree with TRBD2. With 3 bases clipped from V and 4 bases from J, the junction kept 12 bases outside the gene matches. CDR1 and CDR2 from the germline V gene are KGHSH and LQKENI. The CDR3 contains 17 residues. The CDR3 reads CASSPFASAGGPDTQYF. As DNA, the CDR3 is TGTGCCAGCTCACCTTTTGCGTCGGCGGGAGGTCCAGATACGCAGTATTTT. Combining the CDR3 with reference TRBV18 and TRBJ2-3 gives the whole variable domain NAGVMQNPRHLVRRRGQEARLRCSPMKGHSHVYWYRQLPEEGLKFMVYLQKENIIDESGMPKERFSAEFPKEGPSILRIQQVVRGDSAAYFCASSPFASAGGPDTQYFGPGTRLTVL.

The chain combines TRBV29-1 with TRBJ1-3; D not certain. Trimming pared 4 bases from V and 1 base from J, leaving 11 bases between. The CDR3 consists of 14 residues. Germline CDR1 reads SQVTM; CDR2 reads ANQGSEA. CDR3 loop: CSVATAESGNTIYF. The CDR3, as DNA: TGCAGCGTTGCAACGGCGGAATCTGGAAACACCATATATTTT.

This clone was seen ten or more times. The genes are TRBV2 and TRBJ1-3, with D hard to call. Germline V gene sequence: CDR1 SNHLY, CDR2 FYNNEI. The CDR3 covers 13 residues. V was pared by 6 bases and J by 0 bases, with 6 bases between. CDR3 nucleotides: TGTGCCAGCAGCCGGGGCTCTGGAAACACCATATATTTT. Its protein product is CASSRGSGNTIYF. Together with reference TRBV2 and TRBJ1-3, the CDR3 gives the full variable domain: EPEVTQTPSHQVTQMGQEVILRCVPISNHLYFYWYRQILGQKVEFLVSFYNNEISEKSEIFDDQFSVERPDGSNFTLKIRSTKLEDSAMYFCASSRGSGNTIYFGEGSWLTVV.

This rearrangement joins TRBV28 to TRBJ1-4; possible D gene TRBD1, 5 bases. The CDR3 consists of 15 residues. The V gene's germline CDR1 is MDHEN and CDR2 SYDVKM. V was shortened by 3 bases and J by 13 bases, with 21 bases between the two germline ends. This CDR3 reads CASSFLLRGGERLFF. CDR3 nucleotide sequence: TGTGCCAGCAGTTTCTTACTCCGGGGCGGCGAACGACTGTTTTTT.

The CDR3 loop reads CASSYQGQGYYEQYF. The CDR3, as DNA: TGTGCCAGCAGTTACCAAGGACAGGGATACTACGAGCAGTACTTC. V and J are TRBV6-5 and TRBJ2-7, with 8 bases fitting TRBD1. This CDR3 spans 15 amino acids. Trimming took 2 bases from V and 3 from J; bases not matched to a gene: 6. Looked up from germline, CDR1 is MNHEY and CDR2 is SVGAGI.

The chain is built from TRBV6-2 or TRBV6-3 and TRBJ1-2, with TRBD1 matching over 11 bases. The CDR3 loop spans 14 amino acids. The germline V gene has CDR1 MNHEY and CDR2 SVGEGT. After removal of 2 bases from V and 5 bases from J, the junction contained 1 base not matched to a gene. The CDR3 is CASSYGTGGYGYTF. CDR3 DNA sequence: TGTGCCAGCAGTTACGGGACAGGGGGATATGGCTACACCTTC.

This clone was counted only a few times. Other nucleotide sequences from this sample produce the same CDR3. This rearrangement joins TRBV27 to TRBJ1-5, with 9 bases matching TRBD1. Per the germline V gene, CDR1 is MNHEY and CDR2 is SMNVEV (reference sequence). The CDR3 spans 16 residues. V shed 5 bases and J 2 bases; nucleotides not matched to a gene: 7. DNA for the CDR3: TGTGCCAGCAGTCCTGGGACAGGGAGGGGCAATCAGCCCCAGCATTTT. Its protein is CASSPGTGRGNQPQHF.

This clone has just a few counts. The chain employs TRBV7-3 and TRBJ2-1; D might be TRBD2 (7 bases). In germline, CDR1 is SGHTA, CDR2 FQGTGA. CDR3 length equals 15 residues. Trimming removed 1 base at V and 5 bases at J, with 12 bases between. The CDR3 bases are TGTGCCAGCAGCTTAATGCCGGGGGGCGACAATGAGCAGTTCTTC. Its translation is CASSLMPGGDNEQFF.

The V gene is TRBV7-3, the J gene TRBJ2-1; the D call may be TRBD1 or TRBD2 (6 bases each). Germline V lookup: CDR1 SGHTA, CDR2 FQGTGA. Trimming pared 4 bases from V and 11 bases from J, leaving 18 bases between. The CDR3 covers 14 residues. This CDR3 is CASSSQRGAEKQFF. The DNA of the CDR3 is TGTGCCAGCAGCTCTCAGAGGGGGGCAGAAAAGCAGTTCTTC.

The V call is TRBV7-2, the J call TRBJ1-2; no clear D gene. Germline-derived CDR1 and CDR2 are SGHTA and FQGNSA. This CDR3 region has 15 residues. V lost 1 base, J lost 8 bases, and 17 bases lay in between. CDR3: CASSLGLGVQGGYTF. The CDR3 nucleotides read TGTGCCAGCAGCTTAGGGCTCGGGGTGCAAGGAGGCTACACCTTC.

The gene calls are TRBV7-8 and TRBJ2-3, with 11 bases that match TRBD2. V lost 0 bases to trimming and J lost 6 bases; unmatched junction nucleotides: 5. The CDR3 has 16 residues. The V gene's germline CDR1 is SGHVS and CDR2 FQNEAQ. This CDR3 reads CASSLASGGAVDTQYF. In nucleotides, the CDR3 is TGTGCCAGCAGCTTAGCTAGCGGGGGGGCGGTCGATACGCAGTATTTT.